These 6 T cell receptor beta chains came from one sample sequenced in a study of T cells in localized non-small cell lung cancer. Generated by immunoSEQ multiplex PCR, the TCRdb table keeps only in-frame clones and is missing some. The sample consists of about 5,400 clones, roughly 36% of them appearing once. This material consisted of lung tumor tissue, taken before any cancer treatment. These receptors were obtained from a male donor older than 55 with stage I squamous cell lung carcinoma.

By share, this clone ranks as medium-sized. The chain links TRBV6-8 to TRBJ2-7; 7 positions agree with TRBD2. This CDR3 has 14 residues. Germline V gene data show CDR1 as MNHGY and CDR2 as SAAAGT. V lost 7 bases and J lost 2; bases outside the gene matches: 8. The CDR3 DNA follows: TGTGCCAGCACCCGCCCGGGGGGAACCTACGAGCAGTACTTC. Protein: CASTRPGGTYEQYF.

This clone was counted only a few times. The rearrangement joins TRBV4-1 to TRBJ2-7; D not certain. The CDR3 runs to 13 residues. V dropped 0 bases and J dropped 2 bases, with 5 bases sitting between them. Per germline, CDR1 MGHRA and CDR2 YSYEKL. CDR3 amino acids: CASSQDLTYEQYF. Written as DNA, the CDR3 is TGCGCCAGCAGCCAAGATTTAACCTACGAGCAGTACTTC.

V is TRBV6-8 and J is TRBJ1-2, with D possibly matching TRBD1 (5 bases). With 3 bases removed from V and 5 bases from J, the gap between germline ends came to 10 bases. CDR3 size: 13 residues. CDR1 is MNHGY, CDR2 SAAAGT, per germline. The CDR3 region is CASSYSGEYGYTF. CDR3 coding DNA: TGTGCCAGCAGTTATTCGGGGGAATATGGCTACACCTTC.

This clone was detected once. V gene TRBV19 combines with J gene TRBJ2-1; 7 bases agree with TRBD2. CDR1 and CDR2 (germline): LNHDA, SQIVND (reference sequence). The V segment lost 3 bases and the J segment 7 bases; nucleotides outside the gene matches: 6. The CDR3 totals 14 residues. CDR3: CASSIISGANEQFF. The CDR3 nucleotides are TGTGCCAGTAGTATTATCAGCGGGGCTAATGAGCAGTTCTTC.

V is TRBV9 and J is TRBJ1-2; D gene unclear. The CDR3 loop spans 14 amino acids. The V end lost 0 bases, the J end lost 5 bases, and 11 bases lay between the germline ends. Germline assignment: CDR1 SGDLS and CDR2 YYNGEE. This CDR3 reads CASSVGGANYGYTF. CDR3 DNA sequence: TGTGCCAGCAGCGTAGGTGGAGCCAATTATGGCTACACCTTC. Drawing the rest from reference TRBV9 and TRBJ1-2, the complete variable domain is DSGVTQTPKHLITATGQRVTLRCSPRSGDLSVYWYQQSLDQGLQFLIQYYNGEERAKGNILERFSAQQFPDLHSELNLSSLELGDSALYFCASSVGGANYGYTFGSGTRLTVV.

Only one count was recorded for this clone. V gene TRBV14 combines with J gene TRBJ2-5, with TRBD2 identical over 7 bases. CDR3 length: 15 amino acids. V lost 1 base to trimming and J lost 5 bases; unmatched junction nucleotides: 7. CDR1 and CDR2 (germline): SGHDN, FVKESK. The CDR3 region has the DNA TGTGCCAGCAGCCAAGTCGGCGGGGAGGGGGAGACCCAGTACTTC. This sequence encodes CASSQVGGEGETQYF.